This entry concerns a single TCR beta chain. This sample is drawn from a study of blood T cell repertoires in COVID-19. Study background: The United States, Italy and Spain were the sources of the acute and convalescent COVID-19 samples. From T cells, B-cell-depleted T cells, or PBMCs came the material, which was cDNA or gDNA.

Per the germline V gene, CDR1 is MNHEY and CDR2 is SVGAGI. V lost 4 bases and J lost 2, with 3 bases in between. The CDR3 runs 11 residues. In the original workflow: Scientists estimated how many nucleated cells there were by amplifying reference gene primers. Measured with immunoSEQ multiplex PCR; TCRdb has only the in-frame clones, and not every one. The V and J calls and clone size are taken from that table; D and trimming were inferred from the DNA. Of about 270,000 clones in the sample, more than 75% are singletons; the top ten hold 2% to 3%. The sequence was collected from a woman aged 45 to 65 with acute or convalescent COVID-19. The sequencing input was peripheral blood. The genes are TRBV6-5 and TRBJ2-7, with D unresolved. DNA for the CDR3: TGTGCCAGCAGTTCAGCCTACGAGCAGTACTTC. Its protein product is CASSSAYEQYF.